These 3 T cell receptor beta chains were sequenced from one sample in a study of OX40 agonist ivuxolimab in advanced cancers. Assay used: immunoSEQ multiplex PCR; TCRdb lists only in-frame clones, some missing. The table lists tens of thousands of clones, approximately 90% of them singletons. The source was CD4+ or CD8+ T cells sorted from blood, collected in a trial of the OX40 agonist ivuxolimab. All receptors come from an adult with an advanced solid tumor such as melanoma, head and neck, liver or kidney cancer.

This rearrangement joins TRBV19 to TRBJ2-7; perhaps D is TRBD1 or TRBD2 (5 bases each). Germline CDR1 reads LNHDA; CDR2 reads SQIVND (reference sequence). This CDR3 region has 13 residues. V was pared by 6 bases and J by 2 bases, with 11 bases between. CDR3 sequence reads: CASSRDGPYEQYF. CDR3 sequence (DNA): TGTGCCAGTAGCCGGGACGGTCCCTACGAGCAGTACTTC.

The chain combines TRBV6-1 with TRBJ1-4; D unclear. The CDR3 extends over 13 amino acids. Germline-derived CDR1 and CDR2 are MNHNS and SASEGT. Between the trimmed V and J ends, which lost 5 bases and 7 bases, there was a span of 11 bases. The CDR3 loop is CASSPTVREKLFF. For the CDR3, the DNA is TGTGCCAGCAGTCCAACCGTTCGTGAAAAACTGTTTTTT.

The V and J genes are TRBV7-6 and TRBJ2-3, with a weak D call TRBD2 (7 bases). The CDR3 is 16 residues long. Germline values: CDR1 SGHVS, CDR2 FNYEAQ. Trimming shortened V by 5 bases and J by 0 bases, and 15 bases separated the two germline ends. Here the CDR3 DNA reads TGTGCCAGCAGCCTCCAGGGGCGGGGGAGCACAGATACGCAGTATTTT. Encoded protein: CASSLQGRGSTDTQYF.